The 18 T cell receptor beta chains listed next were all sequenced from one sample in a study of T-cell reconstitution after alpha-beta-depleted transplantation in children. Preparation of the TCRbeta library involved a method that used unique molecular identifiers. TCRdb used MiXCR to reprocess the PCR reads, holding one entry per CDR3 protein. The data show roughly 200,000 distinct CDR3 sequences, roughly 10% seen once. The material was PBMCs, obtained before TCRalphabeta/CD19-depleted stem cell transplant. These TCRs come from a child younger than two with acute myeloid leukemia, due to receive a stem cell transplant.

This clonotype has only a few counts. The chain recombines TRBV5-1 with TRBJ2-5; TRBD2 might be the D (6 bases). Germline V lookup: CDR1 SGHRS, CDR2 YFSETQ. Trimming took 4 bases from V and 1 from J, leaving 8 bases between them. The CDR3 totals 13 residues. The CDR3: CASSTGVQETQYF. The CDR3 DNA follows: TGCGCCAGCAGCACGGGGGTCCAAGAGACCCAGTACTTC.

The chain carries TRBV29-1 and TRBJ1-3; D gene ambiguous. The germline gives CDR1 SQVTM, CDR2 ANQGSEA. This CDR3 region has 13 residues. V dropped 7 bases and J dropped 0 bases, with 10 bases sitting between them. The CDR3 DNA follows: TGCAGCGCGACCCCAAGCTCTGGAAACACCATATATTTT. Its translation: CSATPSSGNTIYF.

Concerning this clonotype itself: This may come from a read error, since a much larger clone is one base off. The chain joins TRBV3-1 to TRBJ2-1, with no clear D. The CDR3 is 14 amino acids. Looked up from germline, CDR1 is LGHDT and CDR2 is YNNKEL (reference sequence). The V end lost 2 bases, the J end lost 8 bases, and 13 bases lay between the germline ends. The CDR3 nucleotides read TGTGCCAGCAGCCAATACGGGCAGGATGATGAGCAGTTCTTC. Its protein product is CASSQYGQDDEQFF.

This clonotype was seen repeatedly, ten times or more. This chain connects TRBV7-9 to TRBJ2-1, with 7 bases that match TRBD2. Trimming removed 3 bases from V and 4 bases from J; junction bases left unmatched: 6. This CDR3 is built from 15 residues. Germline V gene sequence: CDR1 SEHNR, CDR2 FQNEAQ (reference sequence). The CDR3 spells CASSFWLAEYNEQFF. CDR3 DNA: TGTGCCAGCAGCTTCTGGCTAGCGGAATACAATGAGCAGTTCTTC.

This clonotype appeared many times. V gene TRBV7-2 combines with J gene TRBJ1-3; no clear D. The CDR3 is 14 residues long. Germline V gene sequence: CDR1 SGHTA, CDR2 FQGNSA. V was shortened by 5 bases and J by 8 bases, with 16 bases between the two germline ends. The CDR3 DNA reads as TGTGCCAGCAGCCCTCCGTTTGGAGTCTACACCATATATTTT. This translates into CASSPPFGVYTIYF.

The rearrangement links TRBV7-9 to TRBJ2-1; the match to TRBD2 covers 9 bases. V lost 2 bases, J lost 8 bases, and 1 base stayed unmatched. There are 13 residues in the CDR3. Per germline, CDR1 SEHNR and CDR2 FQNEAQ (reference sequence). CDR3 residues: CASSLSGGHEQFF. CDR3 DNA sequence: TGTGCCAGCAGCTTAAGCGGGGGGCATGAGCAGTTCTTC.

This clonotype was seen at least ten times. The chain has TRBV12-3 or TRBV12-4 and TRBJ2-7; no reliable D call. The V gene lost 3 bases and the J gene lost 0 bases, with 9 bases spanning the gap. CDR3 length: 14 amino acids. The CDR3 DNA reads TGTGCCAGCAGTTTTCTGGAGAGCTCCTACGAGCAGTACTTC. It is translated as CASSFLESSYEQYF.

J is TRBJ1-1 and V is TRBV5-5; D perhaps matches TRBD1 (6 bases). V lost 0 bases and J lost 6, with 15 bases in between. The CDR3 sequence is 15 residues long. Germline V lookup: CDR1 SGHKS, CDR2 YYEKEE (reference sequence). CDR3 in amino acids: CASSLEWGRGAEAFF. Here the CDR3 DNA reads TGTGCCAGCAGCTTGGAGTGGGGGCGCGGGGCTGAAGCTTTCTTT.

Many counts were recorded for this clonotype. The V gene is TRBV5-1, the J gene TRBJ1-1, with TRBD1 matching 7 bases. The CDR3 is 13 residues long. V lost 4 bases to trimming and J lost 5 bases; unmatched junction nucleotides: 5. CDR1 is SGHRS, CDR2 YFSETQ, per germline. CDR3 in DNA: TGCGCCAGCAGCCTACAGGGGCAAACTGAAGCTTTCTTT. This encodes CASSLQGQTEAFF.

As regards this clonotype: This may arise from a read error, as a much more abundant clone is one base away. The V and J genes are TRBV14 and TRBJ1-2, with a tentative D call TRBD1 (5 bases). Germline CDR1 and CDR2: SGHDN and FVKESK. The CDR3 has 13 residues. As DNA, the CDR3 is TGTGCCAGCAGCATCAGACAGAACTATGGCGACACCTTC. Amino acids: CASSIRQNYGDTF.

This clonotype was counted ten times or more. The rearrangement uses TRBV2 and TRBJ2-2; TRBD2 is a possible D gene (5 bases). V was trimmed by 6 bases and J by 5 bases, leaving 16 bases between them. Germline values: CDR1 SNHLY, CDR2 FYNNEI. The length of the CDR3 is 15 residues. CDR3 DNA: TGTGCCAGCAGAGGACCGGGAACTAGGACCGGGGAGCTGTTTTTT. Translated: CASRGPGTRTGELFF. The complete variable domain, with remaining parts taken from reference TRBV2 and TRBJ2-2, reads EPEVTQTPSHQVTQMGQEVILRCVPISNHLYFYWYRQILGQKVEFLVSFYNNEISEKSEIFDDQFSVERPDGSNFTLKIRSTKLEDSAMYFCASRGPGTRTGELFFGEGSRLTVL.

This clonotype was detected many times. The J gene is TRBJ1-5, the V gene TRBV7-6, with unresolved D. CDR1 and CDR2 from the germline V gene are SGHVS and FNYEAQ. V shed 3 bases and J shed 6 bases, with 6 bases lying between them. The CDR3 is made up of 12 amino acids. This chain's CDR3 is CASSFPGQPQHF. The CDR3 coding sequence is TGTGCCAGCAGCTTCCCCGGTCAGCCCCAGCATTTT.

This clonotype was observed a few times. The V gene is TRBV20-1, the J gene TRBJ1-2; D unclear. V shed 7 bases and J shed 7 bases, with 13 bases lying between them. The CDR3 spans 11 residues. Per the germline V gene, CDR1 is DFQATT and CDR2 is SNEGSKA (reference sequence). CDR3 sequence: CSGPLFGGYTF. The CDR3 coding sequence is TGCAGTGGACCTCTCTTCGGTGGCTACACCTTC.

At least ten counts were recorded for this clonotype. V usage is TRBV20-1 and J usage is TRBJ2-1; possibly TRBD1 for D (5 bases). From germline, CDR1 is DFQATT and CDR2 SNEGSKA (reference sequence). There are 12 residues in the CDR3. V lost 3 bases to trimming and J lost 5 bases, with 8 bases between them. The CDR3: CSASVQDNEQFF. In DNA form, the CDR3 reads TGCAGTGCTAGTGTACAGGACAATGAGCAGTTCTTC.

The sample holds many counts of this clonotype. The rearrangement joins TRBV7-9 to TRBJ1-6; D call uncertain. CDR3 length: 14 residues. Trimming stripped 0 bases from V and 7 bases from J, with 7 bases between. Per the germline V gene, CDR1 is SEHNR and CDR2 is FQNEAQ (reference sequence). The CDR3 nucleotides are TGTGCCAGCAGCTTAGCCCCGGGGAATTCACCCCTCCACTTT. Encoded protein: CASSLAPGNSPLHF.

This clonotype has just a few counts. The chain is built from TRBV24-1 and TRBJ2-7; 9 nucleotides agree with TRBD2. V dropped 12 bases and J dropped 2; count of bases not matched to a gene: 16. Germline assignment: CDR1 KGHDR and CDR2 SFDVKD. The CDR3 is 16 residues long. The CDR3 loop reads CAVEGGRVEDTYEQYF. CDR3 DNA sequence: TGTGCCGTCGAGGGCGGGAGGGTAGAGGACACCTACGAGCAGTACTTC.

This clonotype was seen many times. V is TRBV20-1 and J is TRBJ1-2; D is possibly TRBD1 (5 bases). The CDR3 spans 13 residues. V shed 6 bases and J shed 3 bases, with 14 bases lying between them. The germline V gene has CDR1 DFQATT and CDR2 SNEGSKA (reference sequence). This CDR3 is CSAPPTGDYGYTF. Here the CDR3 DNA reads TGCAGTGCCCCCCCAACGGGGGACTATGGCTACACCTTC.

This clonotype was recorded at least ten times. J is TRBJ2-7 and V is TRBV7-9; no clear D. The CDR3 is 12 residues long. With 1 base removed from V and 4 bases from J, the gap between germline ends came to 5 bases. CDR1 and CDR2 (germline): SEHNR, FQNEAQ (reference sequence). CDR3 residues: CASSLGVYEQYF. The CDR3 region has the DNA TGTGCCAGCAGCTTAGGAGTTTACGAGCAGTACTTC.